This T cell receptor (beta chain) was sequenced during a study of post-analysis software for immune sequencing data. At the level of the study: Patients had relapsing-remitting, secondary progressive or progressive-relapsing multiple sclerosis; some lacked subtype.

Unique molecular identifiers tagged the TCR beta cDNA libraries. TCRdb itself ran the PCR reads through MiXCR, one entry per CDR3 protein. The profile shows hundreds of thousands of distinct CDR3 sequences, around 40% of them singletons. Study findings and constraints: Patients used about five TRBV segments, including TRBV5-6, TRBV5-1 and TRBV20-1, more often than controls. Diversity measured as normalized Chao1 was significantly lower in multiple sclerosis patients than in controls.

Turning to this clonotype: Its matching antigen is unknown.

The V gene's germline CDR1 is SNHLY and CDR2 FYNNEI. The CDR3 sequence is 13 residues long. Losses at the gene ends were 7 bases for V and 4 bases for J; bases not matched to a gene: 4. The sequenced sample was blood. The chain joins TRBV2 to TRBJ1-2; 9 nucleotides agree with TRBD1. This sequence originates from a girl aged 10-17 years with multiple sclerosis. The CDR3 sequence is CASTQGQGYGYTF. Here the CDR3 DNA reads TGTGCCAGCACCCAGGGACAGGGCTATGGCTACACCTTC.